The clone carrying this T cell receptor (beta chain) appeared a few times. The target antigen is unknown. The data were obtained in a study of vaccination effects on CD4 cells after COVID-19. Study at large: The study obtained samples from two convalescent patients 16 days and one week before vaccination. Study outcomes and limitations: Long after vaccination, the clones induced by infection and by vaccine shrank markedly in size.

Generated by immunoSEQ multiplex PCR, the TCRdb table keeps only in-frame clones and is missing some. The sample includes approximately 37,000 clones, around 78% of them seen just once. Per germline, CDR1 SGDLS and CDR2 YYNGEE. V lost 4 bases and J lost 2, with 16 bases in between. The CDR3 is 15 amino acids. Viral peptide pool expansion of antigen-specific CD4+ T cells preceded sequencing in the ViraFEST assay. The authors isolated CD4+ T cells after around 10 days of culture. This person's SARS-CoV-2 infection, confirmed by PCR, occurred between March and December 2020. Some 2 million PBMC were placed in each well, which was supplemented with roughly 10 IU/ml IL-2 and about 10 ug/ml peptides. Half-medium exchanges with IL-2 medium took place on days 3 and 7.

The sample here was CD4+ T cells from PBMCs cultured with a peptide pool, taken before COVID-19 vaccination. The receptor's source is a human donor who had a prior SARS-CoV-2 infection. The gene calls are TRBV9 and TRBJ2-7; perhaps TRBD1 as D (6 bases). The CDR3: CASSIQQGSAYEQYF. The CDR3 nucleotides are TGTGCCAGCAGCATCCAACAGGGAAGTGCCTACGAGCAGTACTTC.